This TCR beta chain comes out of a study of T-cell reconstitution after alpha-beta-depleted transplantation in children. With 8 bases removed from V and 4 bases from J, the gap between germline ends came to 9 bases. Germline CDR1 is MNHEY and CDR2 is SMNVEV (reference sequence). The CDR3 has 12 amino acids. This clonotype was recorded many times. Unique molecular identifiers were incorporated during preparation of the TCRbeta library. One entry per CDR3 protein, called by TCRdb with MiXCR from the PCR reads. The repertoire includes almost 500,000 distinct CDR3 sequences, 12% of them detected once, and more than 5.5% sits in the top ten.

This chain connects TRBV27 to TRBJ2-1; D may match TRBD1 or TRBD2 (5 bases each). This specimen consisted of PBMCs from the stem cell graft donor, obtained from the stem cell graft. The TCR comes from a human donor who donated a stem cell graft to a child with combined immunodeficiency. The chain's CDR3 is CASGGPYNEQFF. The CDR3 region has the DNA TGTGCCAGCGGGGGACCGTACAATGAGCAGTTCTTC.